Described below is a single TCR beta chain sequence and its context. Antigen specificity is unknown. Via MiXCR, TCRdb re-called the PCR reads, giving one row per CDR3 protein. The sample records about 510,000 distinct CDR3 sequences, 25% being singletons. This sample is part of a study of molecular identifiers for immune sequencing clone quantification. Study-level points and caveats: Clonotypes topping 20 RNA copies carried over 97% of effector molecules but under 1% of naive ones. Detection of one spiked Jurkat cell's TCR RNA reportedly worked in more than 850,000 naive cells.

This receptor was identified in a human donor in good health. Some libraries in this study had Jurkat cell RNA spiked in. Material for sequencing was naive CD8+ T cells from blood, with Jurkat cell RNA spiked in. Subset noted: FACS-sorted CD8+CD4-CCR7+CD45RA+ naive T cells.

The CDR3: CSASLVTEAFF. The CDR3 DNA is TGCAGTGCTAGCCTGGTCACTGAAGCTTTCTTT. The chain is built from TRBV20-1 and TRBJ1-1; the D is unclear. The CDR3 spans 11 residues. The germline V gene has CDR1 DFQATT and CDR2 SNEGSKA (reference sequence). Trimming removed 3 bases from V and 4 bases from J, with 6 bases in between.